A single T cell receptor (beta chain) is shown here with its context. The record originates from a study of control samples from healthy donors and cancer patients. The V end lost 0 bases, the J end lost 2 bases, and 8 bases lay between the germline ends. Germline-derived CDR1 and CDR2 are MNHEY and SVGAGI. This CDR3 contains 15 residues. Method: immunoSEQ multiplex PCR; TCRdb's copy keeps in-frame clones and lacks some. The sample contains under 55,000 clones, approximately 90% of which appear only once. The sequenced material came from PBMCs. The rearrangement joins TRBV6-5 to TRBJ1-5; tentative D call: TRBD1 (6 bases). This receptor was taken from a woman in her thirties or forties with head and neck cancer. The CDR3 spells CASSYSNRGNQPQHF. CDR3 sequence (DNA): TGTGCCAGCAGTTACTCGAACAGGGGCAATCAGCCCCAGCATTTT.